These 19 T cell receptor beta chains came from one sample sequenced in a study of shared clonotypes between healthy human individuals. Using immunoSEQ multiplex PCR, the repertoire was profiled, and TCRdb retains in-frame clones only, with some absent. The repertoire consists of 110,000 or so clones, with about 63% occurring once and the leading ten covering 20% to 25%. Sequencing was performed on memory CD8+ T cells sorted from blood. Described subset: CD45RO+ cells pooled with CCR7-negative TemRA cells. The receptors derive from a woman aged 25 to 39 in good health.

Judged by abundance, this clone is medium-sized. The V gene is TRBV12-5, the J gene TRBJ2-1; D is perhaps TRBD1 (6 bases). V was pared by 0 bases and J by 7 bases, with 13 bases between. Germline loops: CDR1 LGHNT, CDR2 FRNRAP. The CDR3 consists of 15 residues. The CDR3 loop is CASGLVVGTPNEQFF. DNA of the CDR3: TGTGCTAGTGGTTTGGTAGTCGGGACACCAAATGAGCAGTTCTTC.

This chain uses TRBV6-4 with TRBJ1-6; D possibly corresponds to TRBD1 (6 bases). CDR3 length equals 14 residues. Trimming took 5 bases from V and 5 from J, leaving 10 bases between them. Germline-derived CDR1 and CDR2 are MRHNA and SNTAGT. Here the CDR3 DNA reads TGTGCCAGCAGTCCAGGGGCCGATAATTCACCCCTCCACTTT. Its translation: CASSPGADNSPLHF.

This clone was seen at least ten times. The chain joins TRBV28 to TRBJ2-2, with D uncertain. The CDR3 consists of 15 residues. V was pared by 6 bases and J by 4 bases, with 15 bases between. The germline CDR1 and CDR2 sequences are MDHEN and SYDVKM. CDR3 region: CASSQRPIGTGELFF. CDR3 bases: TGTGCCAGCAGCCAAAGGCCTATTGGCACCGGGGAGCTGTTTTTT.

The chain links TRBV5-4 to TRBJ2-1; D is unresolved. Trimming shortened V by 0 bases and J by 3 bases, and 7 bases separated the two germline ends. The CDR3 sequence is 14 residues long. Germline V gives CDR1 SGHNT, CDR2 YYREEE (reference sequence). CDR3 bases: TGTGCCAGCAGCTTGGCAGACAACTACAATGAGCAGTTCTTC. This translates into CASSLADNYNEQFF.

This clone was seen more than once but under ten times. The chain employs TRBV28 and TRBJ2-7; D ambiguous. V lost 5 bases and J 7 bases, leaving 9 bases between the germline ends. In germline, CDR1 is MDHEN, CDR2 SYDVKM. The CDR3 is 11 amino acids. The CDR3 region is CASSQSWEQYF. For the CDR3, the DNA is TGTGCCAGCAGTCAATCGTGGGAGCAGTACTTC.

The V gene is TRBV7-9, the J gene TRBJ2-7, with D unresolved. V lost 1 base and J lost 9, with 7 bases in between. This CDR3 contains 11 residues. Germline V gene lookup returns CDR1 SEHNR and CDR2 FQNEAQ (reference sequence). The CDR3 loop is CASSLVMGQYF. CDR3 in DNA: TGTGCCAGCAGCTTAGTTATGGGGCAGTACTTC.

There are a few counts of this clone. The chain has TRBV4-1 and TRBJ2-7; D may be TRBD2 (6 bases). V lost 6 bases and J 5 bases, leaving 23 bases between the germline ends. The CDR3 extends over 16 amino acids. Germline-derived CDR1 and CDR2 are MGHRA and YSYEKL. CDR3 nucleotide sequence: TGCGCCAGCAGGGCAACGCTCGGGAGTTTATCCCACGAGCAGTACTTC. It codes for CASRATLGSLSHEQYF.

The V and J genes are TRBV11-2 and TRBJ2-7, with TRBD2 as a possible D gene (5 bases). The CDR3 extends over 13 amino acids. The V gene lost 6 bases and the J gene lost 3 bases, with 12 bases spanning the gap. CDR1 is SGHAT and CDR2 is FQNNGV in the germline V gene. CDR3 amino acids: CASRDNRDYEQYF. CDR3 bases: TGTGCCAGCAGAGATAATCGGGACTACGAGCAGTACTTC.

V is TRBV4-2 and J is TRBJ2-7, with D possibly matching TRBD1 (6 bases). This CDR3 spans 15 amino acids. V was pared by 3 bases and J by 7 bases, with 19 bases between. Germline CDR1 and CDR2: LGHNA and YNFKEQ. The CDR3 is CASSQLQGVRREQYF. CDR3 coding DNA: TGTGCCAGCAGCCAGTTACAGGGTGTTCGGCGAGAGCAGTACTTC.

This rearrangement joins TRBV7-8 to TRBJ2-1, with D possibly matching TRBD2 (5 bases). Germline assignment: CDR1 SGHVS and CDR2 FQNEAQ. V was trimmed by 4 bases and J by 4 bases, leaving 11 bases between them. The CDR3 consists of 14 residues. This chain's CDR3 is CASSSGLVYNEQFF. Here the CDR3 DNA reads TGTGCCAGCAGCTCCGGACTGGTATACAATGAGCAGTTCTTC.

This clone was seen more than once but under ten times. The chain uses TRBV6-6 and TRBJ2-5, with D possibly being TRBD2 (6 bases). The V and J ends lost 2 bases and 3 bases respectively, with 13 bases between them. The CDR3 has 15 amino acids. The germline V gene has CDR1 MNHNY and CDR2 SVGAGI (reference sequence). CDR3 nucleotide sequence: TGTGCCAGCAGTTACGTTAGCGGTATAAAAGAGACCCAGTACTTC. Translation: CASSYVSGIKETQYF.

J is TRBJ1-5 and V is TRBV7-8; D is uncertain. The CDR3 loop spans 13 amino acids. Trimming pared 5 bases from V and 7 bases from J, leaving 12 bases between. Germline CDR1 reads SGHVS; CDR2 reads FQNEAQ. The CDR3 sequence: CASSTDISQPQHF. CDR3 bases: TGTGCCAGCAGCACAGACATATCCCAGCCCCAGCATTTT. Complete variable domain (other parts from reference TRBV7-8 and TRBJ1-5): GAGVSQSPRYKVAKRGQDVALRCDPISGHVSLFWYQQALGQGPEFLTYFQNEAQLDKSGLPSDRFFAERPEGSVSTLKIQRTQQEDSAVYLCASSTDISQPQHFGDGTRLSIL.

This chain joins TRBV6-5 and TRBJ2-7; tentatively, D is TRBD2 (5 bases). The V gene lost 4 bases and the J gene lost 7 bases, with 23 bases spanning the gap. The germline gives CDR1 MNHEY, CDR2 SVGAGI. The CDR3 is 16 residues long. Here the CDR3 reads CASSSNWRLADGEQYF. The CDR3 nucleotides read TGTGCCAGCAGTTCCAATTGGCGGCTAGCAGACGGTGAGCAGTACTTC.

V is TRBV4-1 and J is TRBJ2-5, with D possibly TRBD2 on 5 matching bases. Germline-derived CDR1 and CDR2 are MGHRA and YSYEKL. V was shortened by 4 bases and J by 2 bases, with 20 bases between the two germline ends. The CDR3 has 17 amino acids. The CDR3 nucleotides are TGCGCCAGCAGCCCGCGATTTTTGGAGGCTCAACAAGAGACCCAGTACTTC. The encoded protein is CASSPRFLEAQQETQYF.

This chain links TRBV4-2 with TRBJ1-5, with a possible D match to TRBD1 (6 bases). CDR1 and CDR2 (germline): LGHNA, YNFKEQ. This CDR3 is built from 15 residues. Trimming removed 4 bases from V and 3 bases from J, with 13 bases in between. This CDR3 is CASSLRTADNQPQHF. The CDR3 DNA sequence: TGTGCCAGCAGCCTCCGGACAGCCGACAATCAGCCCCAGCATTTT.

The V gene is TRBV28, the J gene TRBJ2-7; D is ambiguous. This CDR3 region has 14 residues. The V and J ends lost 1 base and 2 bases respectively, with 9 bases between them. Per the germline V gene, CDR1 is MDHEN and CDR2 is SYDVKM. The CDR3 DNA is TGTGCCAGCAGTTTATCGCAGTATCCCTACGAGCAGTACTTC. Its translation: CASSLSQYPYEQYF. Full variable domain (missing parts from reference TRBV28 and TRBJ2-7): DVKVTQSSRYLVKRTGEKVFLECVQDMDHENMFWYRQDPGLGLRLIYFSYDVKMKEKGDIPEGYSVSREKKERFSLILESASTNQTSMYLCASSLSQYPYEQYFGPGTRLTVT.

This clone was picked up a small number of times. The gene calls are TRBV27 and TRBJ2-5; perhaps TRBD1 as D (5 bases). Between the trimmed V and J ends, which lost 3 bases and 5 bases, there was a span of 10 bases. Germline V lookup: CDR1 MNHEY, CDR2 SMNVEV (reference sequence). This CDR3 is 13 amino acids long. The CDR3: CASSLQGPETQYF. CDR3 DNA: TGTGCCAGCAGTTTGCAGGGCCCTGAGACCCAGTACTTC.

The V call is TRBV4-2, the J call TRBJ2-7; 10 bases agree with TRBD1. This CDR3 has 15 amino acids. Germline V gene sequence: CDR1 LGHNA, CDR2 YNFKEQ. The J segment lost 1 base and the V segment lost 5 bases, leaving 5 bases of the junction unmatched. CDR3 nucleotide sequence: TGTGCCAGCAGCAAAGGGACAGGGGAATCCTACGAGCAGTACTTC. This encodes CASSKGTGESYEQYF.

V gene TRBV5-6 combines with J gene TRBJ2-7; D is unclear. In germline, CDR1 is SGHDT, CDR2 YYEEEE. The CDR3 consists of 13 residues. Trimming took off 0 bases at V and 4 bases at J, with 8 bases between the two ends. CDR3 residues: CASSLGSLYEQYF. DNA of the CDR3: TGTGCCAGCAGCTTGGGGTCCCTGTACGAGCAGTACTTC. The full variable domain, rest sourced from reference TRBV5-6 and TRBJ2-7, is DAGVTQSPTHLIKTRGQQVTLRCSPKSGHDTVSWYQQALGQGPQFIFQYYEEEERQRGNFPDRFSGHQFPNYSSELNVNALLLGDSALYLCASSLGSLYEQYFGPGTRLTVT.